These 10 T cell receptor beta chains share one sample of origin, sequenced in a study of blood T cell repertoires in COVID-19. Sequencing used immunoSEQ multiplex PCR; TCRdb keeps in-frame clones, though not all of them. Altogether fewer than 20,000 clones are present, 85% being singletons, with the ten largest covering 30% to 40%. The sample comprised peripheral blood. The receptors originated from a human donor with active COVID-19. The donor label of this sample is uncertain.

V and J are TRBV6-6 and TRBJ1-1; possible D gene TRBD1, 6 bases. Germline CDR1 is MNHNY and CDR2 is SVGAGI (reference sequence). The CDR3 length is 15 residues. V was trimmed by 2 bases and J by 1 base, leaving 11 bases between them. The DNA for the CDR3 is TGTGCCAGCAGTTACCGGGACACAGGGAACACTGAAGCTTTCTTT. Its protein is CASSYRDTGNTEAFF.

The chain has TRBV29-1 and TRBJ2-2; TRBD1 matches 8 bases. Germline V CDR1 and CDR2: SQVTM, ANQGSEA. The CDR3 covers 16 residues. The J segment lost 6 bases and the V segment lost 0 bases, leaving 9 bases of the junction unmatched. The CDR3 loop is CSVEDPQGVYAGELFF. The CDR3 coding sequence is TGCAGCGTTGAAGATCCACAGGGGGTGTATGCCGGGGAGCTGTTTTTT.

V gene TRBV19 combines with J gene TRBJ1-6; 7 bases match TRBD1. The junction had 9 bases not matched to a gene; V was cut back by 4 bases and J by 6 bases. This CDR3 spans 16 amino acids. The germline gives CDR1 LNHDA, CDR2 SQIVND (reference sequence). The CDR3 sequence is CASSTTRQGGNSPLHF. CDR3 nucleotide sequence: TGTGCCAGTAGTACTACCAGACAGGGAGGTAATTCACCCCTCCACTTT.

The rearrangement links TRBV5-4 to TRBJ2-7; 8 bases agree with TRBD2. Germline V lookup: CDR1 SGHNT, CDR2 YYREEE (reference sequence). CDR3 length: 15 amino acids. Trimming cost V 1 base and J 3 bases; bases outside gene matches: 6. Here the CDR3 reads CASSLPGGVNYEQYF. DNA of the CDR3: TGTGCCAGCAGCTTGCCGGGGGGGGTCAACTACGAGCAGTACTTC.

The V call is TRBV9, the J call TRBJ2-4, with TRBD1 matching over 9 bases. With V trimmed by 4 bases and J by 8 bases, 4 bases remained unmatched. CDR1 is SGDLS, CDR2 YYNGEE, per germline. The CDR3 covers 13 residues. This CDR3 reads CASSQGQGDIQYF. CDR3 in DNA: TGTGCCAGCAGCCAGGGACAGGGAGACATTCAGTACTTC.

The gene calls are TRBV5-1 and TRBJ1-6, with a possible D match to TRBD1 (5 bases). V lost 0 bases, J lost 8 bases, and 6 bases lay in between. Germline CDR1 is SGHRS and CDR2 is YFSETQ. The CDR3 length is 13 residues. This CDR3 reads CASSLARDSPLHF. CDR3 nucleotides: TGCGCCAGCAGCTTGGCCAGGGATTCACCCCTCCACTTT. The complete variable domain, with remaining parts taken from reference TRBV5-1 and TRBJ1-6, reads KAGVTQTPRYLIKTRGQQVTLSCSPISGHRSVSWYQQTPGQGLQFLFEYFSETQRNKGNFPGRFSGRQFSNSRSEMNVSTLELGDSALYLCASSLARDSPLHFGNGTRLTVT.

This sequence joins TRBV29-1 and TRBJ1-2, with a possible D match to TRBD1 (5 bases). In germline, CDR1 is SQVTM, CDR2 ANQGSEA. Trimming took 6 bases from V and 6 from J, leaving 14 bases between them. This CDR3 spans 12 amino acids. The CDR3 DNA is TGCAGCGTCGAGGGGACTCTTGATGGCTACACCTTC. Its protein is CSVEGTLDGYTF.

The chain employs TRBV6-1 and TRBJ2-3, with 8 bases identical to TRBD1. CDR1 and CDR2 (germline): MNHNS, SASEGT. Germline trimming cut 4 bases from V and 5 bases from J; bases unmatched to any gene: 17. The CDR3 totals 18 residues. The chain's CDR3 is CASSVYGPRGLSEDTQYF. The CDR3 nucleotides read TGTGCCAGCAGTGTCTATGGCCCCAGGGGGCTTTCGGAAGATACGCAGTATTTT.

The V call is TRBV10-1, the J call TRBJ2-4; 8 nucleotides line up with TRBD2. The CDR3 is 12 amino acids. The germline CDR1 and CDR2 sequences are WNHNN and SYGVQD (reference sequence). V was clipped by 2 bases and J by 13 bases; unmatched bases: 4. The CDR3 nucleotides read TGCGCCAGCAGTGAGAGCGGGGGCCCCCAGTACTTC. This codes for CASSESGGPQYF.

DNA for the CDR3: TGTGCCAGCAGCACCAGGGGAATTAGCCAAGAGACCCAGTACTTC. Translation: CASSTRGISQETQYF. V gene TRBV5-8 combines with J gene TRBJ2-5; tentatively, D is TRBD1 (6 bases). The CDR3 loop spans 15 amino acids. Germline V gene sequence: CDR1 SGHTS, CDR2 YDEGEE. The V end lost 4 bases, the J end lost 1 base, and 14 bases lay between the germline ends. The whole variable domain, remainder taken from reference TRBV5-8 and TRBJ2-5, is EAGVTQSPTHLIKTRGQQATLRCSPISGHTSVYWYQQALGLGLQFLLWYDEGEERNRGNFPPRFSGRQFPNYSSELNVNALELEDSALYLCASSTRGISQETQYFGPGTRLLVL.